This T cell receptor beta chain emerged from a study of long-term antiretroviral therapy in people with HIV (dated by TCRdb to 2021 to 2024). General notes on the study: Collection of the earliest samples took place about a decade ahead of the 2015 WHO recommendation for immediate ART, at a time when ART was typically delayed until CD4 counts fell. A total of 192 cryopreserved PBMC samples were contributed to the cohort by 30 adults with confirmed HIV infection, with samples collected serially over a mean of around 6 years (range 1-12). No cross-contamination during QIAcube processing was seen in test extractions of a monoclonal T-cell line run alongside around 31 polyclonal samples. Among the 30 to 35 participants with HIV, approximately 10 were female. This retrospective serial study examined whether starting ART and sustained HIV suppression were associated with changes in the composition and diversity of the TRB repertoire in peripheral blood.

CDR1 SGHAT and CDR2 FQNNGV are derived from the germline V gene. After removal of 3 bases from V and 5 bases from J, the junction retains 6 bases not matched to a gene. Including the terminal cysteine and phenylalanine, the CDR3 comprises 15 residues. Just CDR3 DNA is preserved here, 45 bases in frame from base 1. Concerning this clone: What antigen it recognizes has not been identified. No per-base quality is available; no much larger clone lies one base away.

The immunoSEQ hsTCRB v3.0 assay was used at survey level resolution for TRB variable region sequencing. TRB sequencing targeted a depth of about 40,000-55,000 T-cell genomes per sample. An Illumina MiSeq with a v3 150-cycle kit was used to sequence the pooled TRB libraries. The original pipeline was this. Repertoire analysis was performed in R inside a reproducible Nextflow workflow that covered QC, data transformation and analysis. LymphoSeq2, an R package for exploring AIRR-Seq data, was used to implement the custom analyses. A handful of samples that yielded fewer than 5000 total TRB sequences were excluded, so that around 190 HIV repertoires were analyzed. Among the roughly 190 retained HIV repertoires, approximately 57 were collected before ART initiation and around 130 were collected after ART initiation. Each repertoire was downsampled to 5000 TRB nucleotide sequences, and summary statistics were averaged across 100 downsampling iterations. TRB sequences were retained for analysis only if CDR3 regions of at least seven amino acids were present. Two measures captured diversity: a Shannon entropy-derived clonality score and the Gini coefficient. Repertoire networks linked the top 5000 CDR3 amino acid sequences whenever two sequences differed by an edit distance of one. For TRB CDR3 amino acid sequences, antigen specificity groups and MHC restriction were predicted with GLIPH2. To flag known associations with CMV, EBV, HIV or tissue antigens, CDR3 amino acid sequences were compared against VDJdb and McPAS-TCR. Pre-ART, post-ART and control groups were compared with Wilcoxon signed-rank tests and Holm-Bonferroni correction. Drawn from immuneACCESS, this table holds only the in-frame rearrangements with V and J called that TCRdb kept. Clones are partly lost; checked studies trace under half to an unresolved V gene and leave the rest unexplained. That table furnishes V, J and clone size, whereas the DNA furnished D and trimming. This sample holds more than 20,000 clones; 85% to 90% were observed only once. The leading ten clones occupy around 5% of the sample.

Study-level results and caveats: ART initiation was associated with a significant increase in TRB diversity, but diversity stayed significantly below transplant donor controls even after long-term ART. CDR3 length ranges in HIV repertoires were narrower than in controls, and network structure suggested an antigen-experienced repertoire with only a slight naive shift after ART. Inferences about post-ART repertoire changes were limited because no data were available on ART adherence, viral resistance or therapy changes. At every time point, the repertoire was dominated by expanded TRB clones first identified before ART initiation, although this dominance fluctuated and, in many PLHIV, declined after ART. Since PBMC availability was limited, sequencing covered only the TCR beta chain, with no alpha chain pairing. Because pre-ART samples had limited cell numbers, unsorted PBMC were profiled rather than sorted CD4+ and CD8+ T cells. The samples were dated from about 2004 to 2017, and the ART regimens that were used may be less effective than current ART regimens.

Inclusion was restricted to participants for whom at least one PBMC sample before ART initiation and at least two post-ART samples were available. Every participant with HIV received treatment in the United States of America. Cryopreserved samples of about 0.95-11 million PBMC were thawed and washed before DNA extraction. At the time of the earliest PBMC sample, participants with HIV were aged between about 20 and 60 years. PBMC samples from each participant spanned 1-4 timepoints before ART initiation and 2-8 timepoints after ART initiation, with a median of 7 samples. For every participant, serial HIV viral load, CD4+ T-cell count, ART history and demographic data were obtained. Using a Qiagen kit on a QIAcube, genomic DNA was extracted from unsorted PBMC, with samples processed in batches of 12.

Recombination joined TRBV11-2 with TRBJ1-1; 10 nucleotides in the junction match TRBD1. The sequences come from unsorted PBMCs, collected 2.7 years after starting antiretroviral therapy. This clonotype was sampled from a man between 35 and 55 years old with HIV. The DNA is as follows: TGTGCCAGCAGCTTCTGGACAGGGGGGAGAACTGAAGCTTTCTTT. Its amino acids are CASSFWTGGRTEAFF. Reference TRBV11-2 and TRBJ1-1 genes cover what lies past the CDR3, so the full variable domain is EAGVAQSPRYKIIEKRQSVAFWCNPISGHATLYWYQQILGQGPKLLIQFQNNGVVDDSQLPKDRFSAERLKGVDSTLKIQPAKLEDSAVYLCASSFWTGGRTEAFFGQGTRLTVV.